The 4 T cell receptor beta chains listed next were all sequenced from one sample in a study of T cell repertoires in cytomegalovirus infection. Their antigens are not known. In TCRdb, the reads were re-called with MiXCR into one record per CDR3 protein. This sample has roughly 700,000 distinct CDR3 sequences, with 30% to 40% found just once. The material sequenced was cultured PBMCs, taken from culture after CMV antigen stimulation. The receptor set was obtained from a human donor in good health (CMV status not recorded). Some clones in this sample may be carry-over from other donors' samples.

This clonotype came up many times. This chain's CDR3 is CASSPGLWQETQYF. In DNA, the CDR3 is TGTGCCAGCAGCCCGGGACTTTGGCAAGAGACCCAGTACTTC. The rearrangement links TRBV7-2 to TRBJ2-5; a possible D gene is TRBD2 (6 bases). CDR3 size: 14 residues. Per the germline V gene, CDR1 is SGHTA and CDR2 is FQGNSA. V lost 5 bases to trimming and J lost 2 bases, with 12 bases between them.

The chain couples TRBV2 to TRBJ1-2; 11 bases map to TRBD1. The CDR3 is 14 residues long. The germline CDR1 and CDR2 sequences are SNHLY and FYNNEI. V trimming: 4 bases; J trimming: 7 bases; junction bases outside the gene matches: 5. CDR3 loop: CASSAGTGGFGYTF. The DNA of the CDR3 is TGTGCCAGCAGTGCCGGGACAGGGGGTTTTGGCTACACCTTC.

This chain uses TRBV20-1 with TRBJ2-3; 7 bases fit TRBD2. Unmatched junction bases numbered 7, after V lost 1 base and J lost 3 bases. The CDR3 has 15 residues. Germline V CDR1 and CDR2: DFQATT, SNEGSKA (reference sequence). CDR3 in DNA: TGCAGTGCTAGAGGGGCGGCGGGAGCAACAGATACGCAGTATTTT. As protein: CSARGAAGATDTQYF.

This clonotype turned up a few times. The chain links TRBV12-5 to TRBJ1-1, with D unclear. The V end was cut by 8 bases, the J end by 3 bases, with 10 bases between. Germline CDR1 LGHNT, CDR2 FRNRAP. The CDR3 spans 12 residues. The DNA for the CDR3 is TGTGCTAGTCCCGAACACCACACTGAAGCTTTCTTT. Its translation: CASPEHHTEAFF.